This TCR beta chain is drawn from a study of blood T cell repertoires in COVID-19. As originally analysed: Reference gene primer amplification gave nucleated cell count estimates. TCRdb keeps only in-frame clones here, not all; method: immunoSEQ multiplex PCR. The D gene and trimming were derived from the DNA, and the V and J assignments and clone size from that table. Of some 340,000 clones listed, 85% were seen once; the top ten hold roughly 3.7%. V lost 4 bases to trimming and J lost 10 bases; unmatched junction nucleotides: 10. The CDR3 covers 14 residues. Germline CDR1 reads MNHEY; CDR2 reads SVGAGI.

The chain links TRBV6-5 to TRBJ1-5; 7 bases align to TRBD1. The sequence derives from a woman aged 18 to 35 with acute or convalescent COVID-19. Material: peripheral blood. CDR3 in DNA: TGTGCCAGCAGTTTCCTACCGACAGGGCCCCCCCAGCATTTT. As protein: CASSFLPTGPPQHF.